This T cell receptor beta chain was sequenced for a study of control samples from healthy donors and cancer patients. The table came from immunoSEQ multiplex PCR; TCRdb's copy has only in-frame clones and leaves some out. Here the sample spans over 150,000 clones, around 91% being singletons. The V gene end was trimmed by 10 bases and the J gene end by 3 bases; junction bases not matched to a gene: 8. The CDR3 extends over 14 amino acids. Looked up from germline, CDR1 is SGHNT and CDR2 is YYREEE (reference sequence). Specimen: blood. The chain joins TRBV5-4 to TRBJ2-3; 10 bases fit TRBD1. The clonotype originates from a woman in her forties or fifties in good health. CDR3 in amino acids: CASRRDRGTDTQYF. The CDR3 DNA reads TGTGCCTCGAGAAGGGACAGGGGAACAGATACGCAGTATTTT.